The 21 T cell receptor beta chains presented below share a single source sample, sequenced in a study of cytomegalovirus exposure and HLA in healthy donors. Use of 60 Vbeta and 13 Jbeta primers characterized the PCR. The assay was immunoSEQ multiplex PCR, and TCRdb's table has in-frame clones only and misses some. The sample includes some 120,000 clones, 75% to 85% seen only once; the top ten take less than 3%. The source material was PBMCs. These receptors were obtained from a man aged 30 to 39 in good health and CMV-seronegative.

The V call is TRBV5-1, the J call TRBJ2-5, with TRBD2 matching 14 bases. This CDR3 comprises 14 residues. Germline CDR1 SGHRS, CDR2 YFSETQ. V trimming: 0 bases; J trimming: 14 bases; junction bases outside the gene matches: 6. CDR3: CASSLETSGRARYF. The CDR3 DNA is TGCGCCAGCAGCTTGGAGACTAGCGGGAGGGCGCGATACTTC. Looking up the rest from reference TRBV5-1 and TRBJ2-5 gives the full variable domain: KAGVTQTPRYLIKTRGQQVTLSCSPISGHRSVSWYQQTPGQGLQFLFEYFSETQRNKGNFPGRFSGRQFSNSRSEMNVSTLELGDSALYLCASSLETSGRARYFGPGTRLLVL.

The genes are TRBV27 and TRBJ1-1, with D possibly being TRBD1 (5 bases). CDR3 size: 15 residues. From germline, CDR1 is MNHEY and CDR2 SMNVEV (reference sequence). V dropped 6 bases and J dropped 6 bases, with 20 bases sitting between them. CDR3 coding DNA: TGTGCCAGCAGATCCCCACAGGAGCAAGGCTCTGAAGCTTTCTTT. Translation gives CASRSPQEQGSEAFF.

The chain is built from TRBV9 and TRBJ2-7, with 9 nucleotides matching TRBD2. V lost 0 bases and J lost 4; bases outside the gene matches: 5. This CDR3 is 15 amino acids long. CDR1 and CDR2 from the germline V gene are SGDLS and YYNGEE. CDR3 region: CASSVAAGGPYEQYF. The DNA for the CDR3 is TGTGCCAGCAGCGTAGCGGCGGGAGGGCCGTACGAGCAGTACTTC.

The rearrangement uses TRBV7-9 and TRBJ2-5; unclear D gene. The better agreement between TRBJ2-7 and the DNA end casts doubt on the J call. CDR3 size: 15 residues. Germline lookup yields CDR1 SEHNR and CDR2 FQNEAQ (reference sequence). CDR3 in amino acids: CASSFARMSSYEQYF. In DNA form, the CDR3 reads TGTGCCAGCAGCTTCGCTAGAATGAGCTCCTACGAGCAGTACTTC.

The V and J genes are TRBV28 and TRBJ2-7, with D possibly TRBD1 on 5 matching bases. The CDR3 runs 14 residues. Germline V CDR1 and CDR2: MDHEN, SYDVKM. V was shortened by 4 bases and J by 5 bases, with 15 bases between the two germline ends. CDR3 DNA sequence: TGTGCCAGCAGTTCAGGGCTACGGGCCAACGAGCAGTACTTC. It is translated as CASSSGLRANEQYF.

The chain recombines TRBV19 with TRBJ1-2; 12 bases are a match to TRBD1. The CDR3 covers 15 residues. Unmatched junction bases numbered 3, after V lost 4 bases and J lost 3 bases. Germline CDR1 is LNHDA and CDR2 is SQIVND (reference sequence). The CDR3 sequence: CASSRDRGRDYGYTF. The CDR3, as DNA: TGTGCCAGTAGTAGGGACAGGGGGCGTGACTATGGCTACACCTTC.

This chain's CDR3 is CASSVGPLNTEAFF. The CDR3 DNA sequence: TGTGCCAGCAGCGTAGGTCCGTTGAACACTGAAGCTTTCTTT. V gene TRBV9 combines with J gene TRBJ1-1, with D uncertain. V lost 0 bases to trimming and J lost 0 bases, with 6 bases between them. CDR1 is SGDLS and CDR2 is YYNGEE in the germline V gene. The CDR3 extends over 14 amino acids.

This chain connects TRBV10-1 to TRBJ2-2; tentatively, D is TRBD2 (6 bases). The CDR3 spans 16 residues. CDR1 is WNHNN, CDR2 SYGVQD, per germline (reference sequence). Trimming removed 0 bases from V and 4 bases from J, with 12 bases in between. The CDR3 nucleotides read TGCGCCAGCAGTGAGTCGGCTAGCGAGGTCACCGGGGAGCTGTTTTTT. It specifies CASSESASEVTGELFF.

The gene calls are TRBV19 and TRBJ1-5; 9 positions match TRBD1. The CDR3 consists of 16 residues. Germline CDR1 is LNHDA and CDR2 is SQIVND (reference sequence). V gave up 5 bases and J gave up 4 bases; unmatched junction bases: 9. CDR3 sequence: CASSGRTGASNQPQHF. The CDR3 DNA sequence: TGTGCCAGTAGTGGGAGGACAGGGGCCAGTAATCAGCCCCAGCATTTT.

The V call is TRBV19, the J call TRBJ1-4; D ambiguous. The CDR3 has 13 residues. Germline CDR1 is LNHDA and CDR2 is SQIVND (reference sequence). V lost 3 bases and J 7 bases, leaving 9 bases between the germline ends. The CDR3 is CASSIRRSEKLFF. CDR3 nucleotide sequence: TGTGCCAGTAGTATTCGTAGGAGTGAAAAACTGTTTTTT.

The chain recombines TRBV6-1 with TRBJ1-2; maybe TRBD1 (5 bases). CDR1 is MNHNS and CDR2 is SASEGT in the germline V gene. CDR3 length: 12 residues. Trimming took off 5 bases at V and 5 bases at J, with 9 bases between the two ends. In DNA, the CDR3 is TGTGCCAGCAGTAAACAGGAATATGGCTACACCTTC. This codes for CASSKQEYGYTF.

The chain uses TRBV4-3 and TRBJ2-5; D possibly corresponds to TRBD1 (6 bases). The CDR3 covers 13 residues. The germline gives CDR1 LGHNA, CDR2 YSLEER. The V end was cut by 4 bases, the J end by 5 bases, with 11 bases between. CDR3 in amino acids: CASSPQGRETQYF. The CDR3 DNA is TGCGCCAGCAGCCCACAGGGAAGGGAGACCCAGTACTTC.

The J gene is TRBJ1-4, the V gene TRBV9, with D maybe TRBD1 (6 bases). CDR3 length: 15 residues. Germline loops: CDR1 SGDLS, CDR2 YYNGEE. V was pared by 2 bases and J by 2 bases, with 10 bases between. The CDR3 DNA sequence: TGTGCCAGCAGCGTTAGGGGGACGACTAATGAAAAACTGTTTTTT. Protein: CASSVRGTTNEKLFF. The whole variable domain, filled in from reference TRBV9 and TRBJ1-4, reads DSGVTQTPKHLITATGQRVTLRCSPRSGDLSVYWYQQSLDQGLQFLIQYYNGEERAKGNILERFSAQQFPDLHSELNLSSLELGDSALYFCASSVRGTTNEKLFFGSGTQLSVL.

This chain connects TRBV30 to TRBJ1-5, with 8 bases matching TRBD1. V lost 3 bases, J lost 2 bases, and 3 bases stayed unmatched. This CDR3 contains 14 residues. The germline gives CDR1 GTSNPN, CDR2 SVGIG (reference sequence). CDR3 nucleotide sequence: TGTGCCTGGAGCCTGGGACAGGGCAATCAGCCCCAGCATTTT. Translation: CAWSLGQGNQPQHF.

This chain connects TRBV4-1 to TRBJ2-7, with D possibly being TRBD2 (5 bases). The V and J ends lost 1 base and 3 bases respectively, with 13 bases between them. The CDR3 runs 15 residues. Germline CDR1 reads MGHRA; CDR2 reads YSYEKL. The chain's CDR3 is CASSQARSGNYEQYF. In DNA form, the CDR3 reads TGCGCCAGCAGCCAAGCCAGATCGGGGAACTACGAGCAGTACTTC.

V is TRBV29-1 and J is TRBJ2-1; 7 bases line up with TRBD2. There are 13 residues in the CDR3. V shed 5 bases and J 1 base; nucleotides not matched to a gene: 2. Germline CDR1 SQVTM, CDR2 ANQGSEA. CDR3 DNA sequence: TGCAGCGTTACCGGGGGGTCCTACAATGAGCAGTTCTTC. It encodes CSVTGGSYNEQFF.

This clone was observed a single time. The gene calls are TRBV27 and TRBJ2-7, with 7 bases aligning to TRBD2. With 2 bases clipped from V and 5 bases from J, the junction kept 12 bases outside the gene matches. Germline V CDR1 and CDR2: MNHEY, SMNVEV (reference sequence). There are 16 residues in the CDR3. CDR3 sequence (DNA): TGTGCCAGCAGTTTAGTGGCGGGAGTTTCTTACCACGAGCAGTACTTC. It is translated as CASSLVAGVSYHEQYF.

The rearrangement joins TRBV7-8 to TRBJ1-6; unclear D gene. CDR3 length: 12 amino acids. With 1 base removed from V and 14 bases from J, the gap between germline ends came to 9 bases. Germline lookup yields CDR1 SGHVS and CDR2 FQNEAQ. Here the CDR3 DNA reads TGTGCCAGCAGCTTAGGGCCAGACTCCCTCCACTTT. As protein: CASSLGPDSLHF.

V is TRBV7-2 and J is TRBJ1-3, with 7 bases lining up with TRBD1. Germline V CDR1 and CDR2: SGHTA, FQGNSA. The CDR3 length is 15 residues. The trim removed 1 base at V and 1 base at J, leaving 1 base unmatched. This CDR3 reads CASSLETGSGNTIYF. CDR3 in DNA: TGTGCCAGCAGCTTAGAGACAGGGTCTGGAAACACCATATATTTT.

This clone was recorded once. The chain has TRBV28 and TRBJ2-1; a weak D match, TRBD1 (5 bases). This CDR3 contains 13 residues. In germline, CDR1 is MDHEN, CDR2 SYDVKM. Trimming left V 4 bases short and J 8 bases short, with 12 bases between. The CDR3 nucleotides are TGTGCCAGCAGTTCCCTCAGGGATGATGAGCAGTTCTTC. Residues: CASSSLRDDEQFF.

The sample holds a few counts of this clone. The chain combines TRBV9 with TRBJ2-4; possibly TRBD1 for D (6 bases). CDR3 length: 15 residues. Germline V gene lookup returns CDR1 SGDLS and CDR2 YYNGEE. Deletions cut 0 bases from V and 0 bases from J, with 7 bases between. CDR3 region: CASSVEGEAKNIQYF. CDR3 nucleotide sequence: TGTGCCAGCAGCGTAGAGGGGGAAGCCAAAAACATTCAGTACTTC.